Detailed here is one T cell receptor (beta chain). The record originates from a study of blood T cell repertoires in COVID-19. As for the study in general: The study drew acute and convalescent COVID-19 samples from the United States, Italy and Spain.

Sequencing used immunoSEQ multiplex PCR; TCRdb keeps in-frame clones, though not all of them. The sample yields 65,000 to 90,000 clones, 86% seen once. CDR1 LNHDA and CDR2 SQIVND come from the germline V gene (reference sequence). V was clipped by 4 bases and J by 2 bases, with 11 bases between them. The CDR3 covers 14 residues. The TCR sequence derives from a man in his fifties or sixties with active COVID-19. J is TRBJ1-2 and V is TRBV19; no firm D call. The specimen sequenced was peripheral blood. The DNA for the CDR3 is TGTGCCAGTAGTACAAGGACGGGGAACTATGGCTACACCTTC. Translated, it gives CASSTRTGNYGYTF. Full variable domain (rest looked up from reference TRBV19 and TRBJ1-2): DGGITQSPKYLFRKEGQNVTLSCEQNLNHDAMYWYRQDPGQGLRLIYYSQIVNDFQKGDIAEGYSVSREKKESFPLTVTSAQKNPTAFYLCASSTRTGNYGYTFGSGTRLTVV.